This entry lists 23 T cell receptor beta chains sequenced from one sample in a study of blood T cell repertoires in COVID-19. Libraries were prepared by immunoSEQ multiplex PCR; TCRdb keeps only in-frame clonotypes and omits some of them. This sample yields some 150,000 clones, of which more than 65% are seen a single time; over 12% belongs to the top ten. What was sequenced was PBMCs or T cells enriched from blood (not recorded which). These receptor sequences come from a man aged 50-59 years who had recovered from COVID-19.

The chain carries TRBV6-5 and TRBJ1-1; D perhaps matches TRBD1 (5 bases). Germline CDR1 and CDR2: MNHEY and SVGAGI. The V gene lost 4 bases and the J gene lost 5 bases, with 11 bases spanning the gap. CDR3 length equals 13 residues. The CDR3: CASSLREGTEAFF. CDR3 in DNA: TGTGCCAGCAGTTTGAGGGAGGGGACTGAAGCTTTCTTT.

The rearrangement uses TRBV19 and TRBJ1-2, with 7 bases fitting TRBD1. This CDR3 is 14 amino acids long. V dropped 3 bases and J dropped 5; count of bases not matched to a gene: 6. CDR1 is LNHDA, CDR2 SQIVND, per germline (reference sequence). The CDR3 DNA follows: TGTGCCAGTAGTATCTCCTCAGGGGGATATGGCTACACCTTC. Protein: CASSISSGGYGYTF.

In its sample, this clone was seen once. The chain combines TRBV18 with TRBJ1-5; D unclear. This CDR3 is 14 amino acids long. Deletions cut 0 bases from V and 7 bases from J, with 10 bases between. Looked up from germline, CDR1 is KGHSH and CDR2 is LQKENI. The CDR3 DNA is TGTGCCAGCTCACCACCGGGTTCGGGGCAGCCCCAGCATTTT. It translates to CASSPPGSGQPQHF.

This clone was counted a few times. CDR3 in DNA: TGTGCCTGGAGTTTTGGGGCGAACTATGGCTACACCTTC. Protein: CAWSFGANYGYTF. The chain couples TRBV30 to TRBJ1-2; TRBD1 is a possible D gene (5 bases). There are 13 residues in the CDR3. V shed 2 bases and J shed 2 bases, with 9 bases lying between them. Germline CDR1 reads GTSNPN; CDR2 reads SVGIG (reference sequence).

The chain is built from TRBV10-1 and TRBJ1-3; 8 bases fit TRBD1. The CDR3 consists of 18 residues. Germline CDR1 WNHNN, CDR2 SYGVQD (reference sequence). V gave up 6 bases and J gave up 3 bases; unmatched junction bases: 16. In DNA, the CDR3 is TGCGCCAGCAGCCGGGACAGGCCAATCTCCCGGATTGGAAACACCATATATTTT. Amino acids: CASSRDRPISRIGNTIYF.

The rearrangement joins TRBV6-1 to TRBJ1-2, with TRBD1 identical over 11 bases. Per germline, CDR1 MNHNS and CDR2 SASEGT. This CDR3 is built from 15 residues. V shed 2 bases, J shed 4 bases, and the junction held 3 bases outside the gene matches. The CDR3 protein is CASSEKDRGPYGYTF. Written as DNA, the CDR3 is TGTGCCAGCAGTGAAAAGGACAGGGGGCCCTATGGCTACACCTTC.

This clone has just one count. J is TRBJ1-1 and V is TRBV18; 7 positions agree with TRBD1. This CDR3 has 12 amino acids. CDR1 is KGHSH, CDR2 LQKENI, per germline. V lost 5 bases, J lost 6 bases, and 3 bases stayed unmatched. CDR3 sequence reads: CASSIDRAEAFF. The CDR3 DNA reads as TGTGCCAGCTCAATCGACAGGGCTGAAGCTTTCTTT.

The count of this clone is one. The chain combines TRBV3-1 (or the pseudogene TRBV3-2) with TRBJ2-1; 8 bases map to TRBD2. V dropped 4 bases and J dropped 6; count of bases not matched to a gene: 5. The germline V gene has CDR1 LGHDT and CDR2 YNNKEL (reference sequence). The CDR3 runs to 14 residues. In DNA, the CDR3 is TGTGCCAGCAGCCGCGGGGGGACCCCCAATGAGCAGTTCTTC. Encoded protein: CASSRGGTPNEQFF.

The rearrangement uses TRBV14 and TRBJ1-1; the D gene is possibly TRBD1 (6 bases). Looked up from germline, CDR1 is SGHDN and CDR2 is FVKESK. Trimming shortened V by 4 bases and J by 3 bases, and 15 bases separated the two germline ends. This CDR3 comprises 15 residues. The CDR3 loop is CASSLQGNRYTEAFF. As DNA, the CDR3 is TGTGCCAGCAGCCTACAGGGTAATAGGTACACTGAAGCTTTCTTT. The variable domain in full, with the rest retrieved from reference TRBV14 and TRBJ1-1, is EAGVTQFPSHSVIEKGQTVTLRCDPISGHDNLYWYRRVMGKEIKFLLHFVKESKQDESGMPNNRFLAERTGGTYSTLKVQPAELEDSGVYFCASSLQGNRYTEAFFGQGTRLTVV.

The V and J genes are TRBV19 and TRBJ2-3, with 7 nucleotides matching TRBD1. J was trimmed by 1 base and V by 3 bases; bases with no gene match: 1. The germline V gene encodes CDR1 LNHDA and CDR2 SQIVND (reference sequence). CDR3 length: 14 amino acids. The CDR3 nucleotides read TGTGCCAGTAGTATGGGACAGCGCACAGATACGCAGTATTTT. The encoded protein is CASSMGQRTDTQYF.

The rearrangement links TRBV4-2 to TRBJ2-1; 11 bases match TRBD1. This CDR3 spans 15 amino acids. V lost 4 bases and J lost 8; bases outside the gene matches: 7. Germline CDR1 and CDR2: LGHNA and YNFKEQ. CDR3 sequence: CASSPSGTGGDEQFF. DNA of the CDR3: TGTGCCAGCAGCCCCTCCGGGACAGGGGGTGATGAGCAGTTCTTC.

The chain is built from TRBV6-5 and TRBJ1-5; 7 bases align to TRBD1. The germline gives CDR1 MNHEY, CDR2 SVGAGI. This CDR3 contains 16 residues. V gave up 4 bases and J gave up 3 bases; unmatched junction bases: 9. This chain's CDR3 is CASSSSDRVNNQPQHF. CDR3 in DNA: TGTGCCAGCAGTTCTTCCGACAGGGTTAACAATCAGCCCCAGCATTTT.

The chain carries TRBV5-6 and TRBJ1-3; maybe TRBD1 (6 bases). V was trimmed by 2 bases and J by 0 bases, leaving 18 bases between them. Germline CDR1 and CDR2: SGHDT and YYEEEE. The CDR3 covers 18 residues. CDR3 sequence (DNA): TGTGCCAGCAGCTTCCTGGGTAAACAGGGCGCCTCTGGAAACACCATATATTTT. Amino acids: CASSFLGKQGASGNTIYF.

CDR3 sequence reads: CASSLEGTGGVNEQFF. DNA for the CDR3: TGTGCCAGCAGCTTGGAGGGGACAGGGGGAGTCAATGAGCAGTTCTTC. The chain combines TRBV5-4 with TRBJ2-1, with TRBD1 identical over 11 bases. V shed 0 bases, J shed 6 bases, and the junction held 5 bases outside the gene matches. Germline lookup yields CDR1 SGHNT and CDR2 YYREEE (reference sequence). The CDR3 runs 16 residues.

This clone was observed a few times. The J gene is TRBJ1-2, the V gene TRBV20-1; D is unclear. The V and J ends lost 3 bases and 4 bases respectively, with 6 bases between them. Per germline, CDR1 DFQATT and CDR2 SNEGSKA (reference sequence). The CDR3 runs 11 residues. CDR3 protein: CSASISYGYTF. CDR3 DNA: TGCAGTGCTAGTATTAGCTATGGCTACACCTTC.

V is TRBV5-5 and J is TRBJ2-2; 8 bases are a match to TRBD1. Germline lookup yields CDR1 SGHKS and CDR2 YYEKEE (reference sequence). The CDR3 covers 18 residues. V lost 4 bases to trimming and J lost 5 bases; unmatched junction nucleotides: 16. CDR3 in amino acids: CASSPLDQGALRTGELFF. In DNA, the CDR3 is TGTGCCAGCAGCCCATTAGATCAGGGGGCGTTAAGGACCGGGGAGCTGTTTTTT. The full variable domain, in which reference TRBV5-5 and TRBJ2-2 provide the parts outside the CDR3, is DAGVTQSPTHLIKTRGQQVTLRCSPISGHKSVSWYQQVLGQGPQFIFQYYEKEERGRGNFPDRFSARQFPNYSSELNVNALLLGDSALYLCASSPLDQGALRTGELFFGEGSRLTVL.

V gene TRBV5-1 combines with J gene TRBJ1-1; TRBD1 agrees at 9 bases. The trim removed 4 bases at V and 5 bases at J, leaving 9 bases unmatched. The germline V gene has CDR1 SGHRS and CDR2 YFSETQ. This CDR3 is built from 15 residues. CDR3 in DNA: TGCGCCAGCAGCGCGCCACAGGGGGCAGTGACTGAAGCTTTCTTT. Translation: CASSAPQGAVTEAFF.

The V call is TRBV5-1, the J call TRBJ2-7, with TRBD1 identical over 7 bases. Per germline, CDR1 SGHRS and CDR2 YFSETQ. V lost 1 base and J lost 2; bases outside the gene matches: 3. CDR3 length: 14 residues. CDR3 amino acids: CASSLWTGAYEQYF. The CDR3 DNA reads TGCGCCAGCAGCTTGTGGACAGGCGCCTACGAGCAGTACTTC.

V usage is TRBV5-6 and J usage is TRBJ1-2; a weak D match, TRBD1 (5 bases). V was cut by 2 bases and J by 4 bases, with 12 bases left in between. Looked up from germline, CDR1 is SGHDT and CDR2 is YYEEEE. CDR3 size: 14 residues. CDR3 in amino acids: CASSFVRAPYGYTF. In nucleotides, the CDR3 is TGTGCCAGCAGCTTTGTCAGGGCACCCTATGGCTACACCTTC.

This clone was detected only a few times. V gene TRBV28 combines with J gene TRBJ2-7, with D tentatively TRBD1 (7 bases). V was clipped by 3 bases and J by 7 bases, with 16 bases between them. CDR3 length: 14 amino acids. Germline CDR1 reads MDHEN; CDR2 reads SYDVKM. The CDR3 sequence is CASSFLEGAREQYF. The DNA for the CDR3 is TGTGCCAGCAGTTTCCTGGAGGGGGCCAGGGAGCAGTACTTC.

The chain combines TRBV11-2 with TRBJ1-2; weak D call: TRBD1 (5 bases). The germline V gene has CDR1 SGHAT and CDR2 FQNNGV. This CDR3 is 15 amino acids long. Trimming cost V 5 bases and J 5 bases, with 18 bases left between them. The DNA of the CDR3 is TGTGCCAGCAGCGATAGGACACTCCCCCGTTATGGCTACACCTTC. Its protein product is CASSDRTLPRYGYTF. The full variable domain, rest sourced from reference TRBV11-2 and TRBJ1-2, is EAGVAQSPRYKIIEKRQSVAFWCNPISGHATLYWYQQILGQGPKLLIQFQNNGVVDDSQLPKDRFSAERLKGVDSTLKIQPAKLEDSAVYLCASSDRTLPRYGYTFGSGTRLTVV.

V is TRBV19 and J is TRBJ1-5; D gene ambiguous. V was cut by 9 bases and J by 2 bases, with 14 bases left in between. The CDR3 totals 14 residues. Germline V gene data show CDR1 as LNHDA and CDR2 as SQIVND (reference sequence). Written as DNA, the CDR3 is TGTGCCAGCAACCACGGGAGGGGCAATCAGCCCCAGCATTTT. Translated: CASNHGRGNQPQHF.

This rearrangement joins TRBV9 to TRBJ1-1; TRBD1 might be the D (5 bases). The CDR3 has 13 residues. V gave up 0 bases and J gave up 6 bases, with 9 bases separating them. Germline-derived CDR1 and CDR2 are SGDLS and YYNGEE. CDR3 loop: CASSVGWGAEAFF. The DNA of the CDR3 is TGTGCCAGCAGCGTAGGATGGGGGGCTGAAGCTTTCTTT.